These T cell receptor beta chains were read from a single sample in a study of blood T cell repertoires in COVID-19. Profiling relied on immunoSEQ multiplex PCR, and the TCRdb table lists in-frame clones only, not all of them. The sample contains roughly 65,000 clones, just over 85% of which appear only once. Input material: peripheral blood. These TCRs come from a man between 50 and 59 years old with acute or convalescent COVID-19. Each CDR3 is given with its conserved first and last residue. The order of the fields is V gene, D gene, clone size, J gene, CDR3 DNA, CDR3 protein. The D gene is left open where the match is weak. Not every row has a clone size; where given, it reads once, few, many or a size class.

V gene: TRBV5-5
D gene: -
clone size: -
J gene: TRBJ2-3
CDR3 DNA: TGTGCCAGCAGCTTGGAAGGGGGGGCGACACCGTCAGATACGCAGTATTTT
CDR3 protein: CASSLEGGATPSDTQYF

V gene: TRBV4-1
D gene: -
clone size: -
J gene: TRBJ2-1
CDR3 DNA: TGCGCCAGCAGCCAAGTTGTTAGCGGACCCTACAATGAGCAGTTCTTC
CDR3 protein: CASSQVVSGPYNEQFF

V gene: TRBV11-2
D gene: TRBD2
clone size: -
J gene: TRBJ2-7
CDR3 DNA: TGTGCCAGCAGCCGGGGGGGGTACGAGCAGTACTTC
CDR3 protein: CASSRGGYEQYF

V gene: TRBV5-1
D gene: TRBD1
clone size: -
J gene: TRBJ1-1
CDR3 DNA: TGCGCCAGCAGCTTGGCCGTTTTCCCGGGACAGTTGAACACTGAAGCTTTCTTT
CDR3 protein: CASSLAVFPGQLNTEAFF

V gene: TRBV6-5
D gene: -
clone size: once
J gene: TRBJ2-1
CDR3 DNA: TGTGCCAGCAGAGGCTTAGCGACTGAGCAGTTCTTC
CDR3 protein: CASRGLATEQFF

V gene: TRBV5-6
D gene: -
clone size: -
J gene: TRBJ2-7
CDR3 DNA: TGTGCCAGCAGCTTGGGCAGATCGTACGAGCAGTACTTC
CDR3 protein: CASSLGRSYEQYF

V gene: TRBV12-3/TRBV12-4
D gene: -
clone size: -
J gene: TRBJ1-1
CDR3 DNA: TGTGCCAGCAGTTTTGTAGAGAACACTGAAGCTTTCTTT
CDR3 protein: CASSFVENTEAFF

V gene: TRBV9
D gene: TRBD1
clone size: -
J gene: TRBJ1-3
CDR3 DNA: TGTGCCAGCAGCGTTTTAACAGGGGGCACTGGAAACACCATATATTTT
CDR3 protein: CASSVLTGGTGNTIYF

V gene: TRBV9
D gene: TRBD1
clone size: once
J gene: TRBJ1-6
CDR3 DNA: TGTGCCAGCAGCGTAGGGGACAGCCATTCACCCCTCCACTTT
CDR3 protein: CASSVGDSHSPLHF

V gene: TRBV11-2
D gene: -
clone size: -
J gene: TRBJ2-1
CDR3 DNA: TGTGCCAGCAGCCAGCGGGCCGTTGAGCAGTTCTTC
CDR3 protein: CASSQRAVEQFF

V gene: TRBV4-2
D gene: TRBD1
clone size: -
J gene: TRBJ1-4
CDR3 DNA: TGTGCCAGCAGCCCCAATCGACAGGGAAATGAAAAACTGTTTTTT
CDR3 protein: CASSPNRQGNEKLFF

V gene: TRBV9
D gene: TRBD1
clone size: -
J gene: TRBJ1-2
CDR3 DNA: TGTGCCAGCAGCTCCAGGGACAGGGGGTACACTAACTATGGCTACACCTTC
CDR3 protein: CASSSRDRGYTNYGYTF

V gene: TRBV12-3/TRBV12-4
D gene: -
clone size: -
J gene: TRBJ2-2
CDR3 DNA: TGTGCCAGCAGTATACAGGACACCGGGGAGCTGTTTTTT
CDR3 protein: CASSIQDTGELFF

V gene: TRBV5-4
D gene: -
clone size: -
J gene: TRBJ1-6
CDR3 DNA: TGTGCCAGCAGGTTGGGCAGTAGCAATTCACCCCTCCACTTT
CDR3 protein: CASRLGSSNSPLHF

V gene: TRBV30
D gene: TRBD1
clone size: -
J gene: TRBJ1-5
CDR3 DNA: TGTGCCTGGAGCAGGGGGCTGGGCAATCAGCCCCAGCATTTT
CDR3 protein: CAWSRGLGNQPQHF

V gene: TRBV4-2
D gene: -
clone size: -
J gene: TRBJ1-3
CDR3 DNA: TGTGCCAGCAGCCAAGATTTAACAGGACGACTTGGAAACACCATATATTTT
CDR3 protein: CASSQDLTGRLGNTIYF

V gene: TRBV9
D gene: -
clone size: -
J gene: TRBJ1-1
CDR3 DNA: TGTGCCAGCAGCGTAGAGCCGCGGGGAGACGGTGAAGCTTTCTTT
CDR3 protein: CASSVEPRGDGEAFF

V gene: TRBV28
D gene: TRBD2
clone size: -
J gene: TRBJ2-5
CDR3 DNA: TGTGCCAGCAAGCTAGCGGGAGGTGAGACCCAGTACTTC
CDR3 protein: CASKLAGGETQYF

V gene: TRBV9
D gene: -
clone size: -
J gene: TRBJ2-2
CDR3 DNA: TGTGCCAGCAGCGCCCGAATAGACGCAAGAGGGAGCGCCGGGGAGCTGTTTTTT
CDR3 protein: CASSARIDARGSAGELFF

V gene: TRBV24-1
D gene: TRBD2
clone size: -
J gene: TRBJ2-1
CDR3 DNA: TGTGCCACCAGTCTACCTCCCGGGACTAGCGGAGGGAGGGAGCAGTTCTTC
CDR3 protein: CATSLPPGTSGGREQFF

V gene: TRBV5-1
D gene: TRBD2
clone size: -
J gene: TRBJ2-7
CDR3 DNA: TGCGCCAGCAGCTTGACTAGCGGGAGACCTTACGAGCAGTACTTC
CDR3 protein: CASSLTSGRPYEQYF

V gene: TRBV24-1
D gene: TRBD1
clone size: -
J gene: TRBJ1-1
CDR3 DNA: TGTGCCACCAGTGATGGGCCGGGACAGGGGGTGGGGGACACTGAAGCTTTCTTT
CDR3 protein: CATSDGPGQGVGDTEAFF